A selection of T cell receptor beta chains follows, all from one sample in a study of cytomegalovirus exposure and HLA in healthy donors. Sequencing used immunoSEQ multiplex PCR; TCRdb keeps in-frame clones, though not all of them. This sample contains around 100,000 clones. The sample comprised PBMCs. Source of these receptors: a man between 45 and 60 years old in good health and CMV-seronegative. The CDR3 runs from the conserved cysteine through the conserved F or W. Fields, in order: D gene, V gene, J gene, CDR3 DNA, CDR3 protein. A D gene is named only where the DNA matches it firmly.

d_gene: TRBD1; v_gene: TRBV25-1; j_gene: TRBJ1-4; CDR3nt: TGTGCCAGCAGTGCCGACAGGGGGGCGGCTAATGAAAAACTGTTTTTT; CDR3aa: CASSADRGAANEKLFF
d_gene: .; v_gene: TRBV4-3; j_gene: TRBJ2-7; CDR3nt: TGCGCCAGCAGCCAAGGAACGCAGGCCTACGAGCAGTACTTC; CDR3aa: CASSQGTQAYEQYF
d_gene: TRBD1; v_gene: TRBV7-2; j_gene: TRBJ1-3; CDR3nt: TGTGCCAGCAGCTTTCAACAGGGGGTGTCCTCTGGAAACACCATATATTTT; CDR3aa: CASSFQQGVSSGNTIYF
d_gene: TRBD1; v_gene: TRBV27; j_gene: TRBJ1-1; CDR3nt: TGTGCCAGCAGTTCCAGGGGGCTCGGGAACACTGAAGCTTTCTTT; CDR3aa: CASSSRGLGNTEAFF
d_gene: .; v_gene: TRBV7-7; j_gene: TRBJ2-1; CDR3nt: TGTGCTAGCAGCCTATCCCTAGCTAGTGAGCAGTTCTTC; CDR3aa: CASSLSLASEQFF
d_gene: .; v_gene: TRBV15; j_gene: TRBJ1-4; CDR3nt: TGTGCCACCAGCAGAGGAGCGGGGGGAATTCTGTTTTTT; CDR3aa: CATSRGAGGILFF
d_gene: .; v_gene: TRBV9; j_gene: TRBJ2-1; CDR3nt: TGTGCCAACAGCGTAGCTTACGGCTCCTACAATGAGCAGTTCTTC; CDR3aa: CANSVAYGSYNEQFF
d_gene: .; v_gene: TRBV7-2; j_gene: TRBJ1-2; CDR3nt: TGTGCCAGCAGCTTAGGCGGGGGGTATGGCTACACCTTC; CDR3aa: CASSLGGGYGYTF
d_gene: .; v_gene: TRBV5-6; j_gene: TRBJ2-7; CDR3nt: TGTGCCAGCAGCTTGGGGTGGTCAGGGCAGGTCAGGGGTAGCTACGAGCAGTACTTC; CDR3aa: CASSLGWSGQVRGSYEQYF
d_gene: .; v_gene: TRBV11-2; j_gene: TRBJ2-5; CDR3nt: TGTGCCAGCAGCATTCGACAGTACCAAGAGACCCAGTACTTC; CDR3aa: CASSIRQYQETQYF
d_gene: TRBD1; v_gene: TRBV6-5; j_gene: TRBJ1-2; CDR3nt: TGTGCCAGCAGTTACTCCGGACAGGGCTATGGCTACACCTTC; CDR3aa: CASSYSGQGYGYTF
d_gene: TRBD1; v_gene: TRBV6-1; j_gene: TRBJ1-2; CDR3nt: TGTGCCAGCAGTGAAGGGACAGGGATGTATGGCTACACCTTC; CDR3aa: CASSEGTGMYGYTF
d_gene: .; v_gene: TRBV4-3; j_gene: TRBJ1-2; CDR3nt: TGCGCCAGCAGCCAAGGGGGCTGGGGCTACACCTTC; CDR3aa: CASSQGGWGYTF
d_gene: .; v_gene: TRBV2; j_gene: TRBJ1-5; CDR3nt: TGTGCCAGCAAGCAGGCGCGGGTAGGCAATCAGCCCCAGCATTTT; CDR3aa: CASKQARVGNQPQHF
d_gene: .; v_gene: TRBV5-1; j_gene: TRBJ1-2; CDR3nt: TGCGCCAGCAGCTTCCCAGCGGCAAGCGATGGGGGCTACACCTTC; CDR3aa: CASSFPAASDGGYTF
d_gene: .; v_gene: TRBV14; j_gene: TRBJ2-1; CDR3nt: TGTGCCAGCAGCCACCGACTCAACTCCTACAATGAGCAGTTCTTC; CDR3aa: CASSHRLNSYNEQFF
d_gene: TRBD2; v_gene: TRBV15; j_gene: TRBJ2-2; CDR3nt: TGTGCCACCAGCAGAGGGGACTACGTAAACACCGGGGAGCTGTTTTTT; CDR3aa: CATSRGDYVNTGELFF
d_gene: TRBD2; v_gene: TRBV5-1; j_gene: TRBJ2-1; CDR3nt: TGCGCCAGCAGCCACGGGACTAGTCAGATAAATGAGCAGTTCTTC; CDR3aa: CASSHGTSQINEQFF
d_gene: .; v_gene: TRBV5-6; j_gene: TRBJ2-2; CDR3nt: TGTGCCAGCAGCTTCTATCTTAGCGCCAGGTCCGGGGAGCTGTTTTTT; CDR3aa: CASSFYLSARSGELFF
d_gene: .; v_gene: TRBV4-3; j_gene: TRBJ1-2; CDR3nt: TGCGCCAGCAGCCAAGAAGTGCTGGGGAGTAGCTATGGCTACACCTTC; CDR3aa: CASSQEVLGSSYGYTF
d_gene: .; v_gene: TRBV11-3; j_gene: TRBJ2-1; CDR3nt: TGTGCCAGCAGCTGGGTGGGCCACGCTGAGCAGTTCTTC; CDR3aa: CASSWVGHAEQFF
d_gene: .; v_gene: TRBV6-5; j_gene: TRBJ1-1; CDR3nt: TGTGCCAGCAGTTATCGCGGGGGTGGGAGGGCTGAAGCTTTCTTT; CDR3aa: CASSYRGGGRAEAFF
d_gene: TRBD2; v_gene: TRBV7-2; j_gene: TRBJ2-3; CDR3nt: TGTGCCAGCAGCTTAGGTGGACTAGCGGGAGGGCCTTTAGATACGCAGTATTTT; CDR3aa: CASSLGGLAGGPLDTQYF
d_gene: TRBD1; v_gene: TRBV7-2; j_gene: TRBJ1-5; CDR3nt: TGTGCCAGCAGCTTAGAAGGGACAGGGCCCAATCAGCCCCAGCATTTT; CDR3aa: CASSLEGTGPNQPQHF
d_gene: TRBD1; v_gene: TRBV7-2; j_gene: TRBJ1-2; CDR3nt: TGTGCCAGCAGCTTAGCGCAGGGGGGATACTATGGCTACACCTTC; CDR3aa: CASSLAQGGYYGYTF
d_gene: TRBD2; v_gene: TRBV4-3; j_gene: TRBJ2-7; CDR3nt: TGCGCCAGCAGCCCGAGTAGCGGGAGAGTGTACGAGCAGTACTTC; CDR3aa: CASSPSSGRVYEQYF
d_gene: .; v_gene: TRBV5-1; j_gene: TRBJ1-6; CDR3nt: TGCGCCAGCCAGCAGGGGATCCTTGCACCCCTCCACTTT; CDR3aa: CASQQGILAPLHF
d_gene: TRBD1; v_gene: TRBV11-3; j_gene: TRBJ2-1; CDR3nt: TGTGCCAGCAGCCAGATTTGGGGCAGGGGGTCCTACAATGAGCAGTTCTTC; CDR3aa: CASSQIWGRGSYNEQFF
d_gene: .; v_gene: TRBV10-3; j_gene: TRBJ2-7; CDR3nt: TGTGCCATCAGTGTATCCGCGGACGAGCAGTACTTC; CDR3aa: CAISVSADEQYF
d_gene: .; v_gene: TRBV6-5; j_gene: TRBJ1-1; CDR3nt: TGTGCCAGCAGTTACGTGTTGAGAGCTGAAGCTTTCTTT; CDR3aa: CASSYVLRAEAFF
d_gene: TRBD2; v_gene: TRBV5-1; j_gene: TRBJ2-2; CDR3nt: TGCGCCAGCAGGGGCCTAGCGGGAACCGGGGAGCTGTTTTTT; CDR3aa: CASRGLAGTGELFF
d_gene: .; v_gene: TRBV7-9; j_gene: TRBJ2-7; CDR3nt: TGTGCCAGCAACCCTCCCGAGGCAGGGTACGAGCAGTACTTC; CDR3aa: CASNPPEAGYEQYF
d_gene: .; v_gene: TRBV4-1; j_gene: TRBJ2-7; CDR3nt: TGCGCCAGCAGCCAAGTTTTTGGGGGGAACTACGAGCAGTACTTC; CDR3aa: CASSQVFGGNYEQYF